This T cell receptor beta chain was observed in a study of blood T cell repertoires in COVID-19. The overall study: Sites across the United States, Italy and Spain contributed samples from acute and convalescent COVID-19.

The CDR3 is 17 residues long. In germline, CDR1 is LGHDT, CDR2 YNNKEL (reference sequence). Between the trimmed V and J ends, which lost 1 base and 9 bases, there was a span of 19 bases. Enrollment of patients from Seattle took place during active infection, with longitudinal follow-up. Original processing notes: Counts of nucleated cells, estimated from reference gene primer amplification, were obtained. Generated by immunoSEQ multiplex PCR, the TCRdb table keeps only in-frame clones and is missing some. D and trimming were read from the DNA, whereas the V and J calls and clone size are those reported in that table. The sample has about 180,000 clones; about 85% are singletons.

The sample was peripheral blood. This receptor was taken from a woman aged 45-65 years with COVID-19, enrolled during active disease. The rearrangement uses TRBV3-1 (or the pseudogene TRBV3-2) and TRBJ1-6; D is perhaps TRBD1 (6 bases). For the CDR3, the DNA is TGTGCCAGCAGCCAAGCGAAGGCGGGGGGCGCGAGTTCACCCCTCCACTTT. This translates into CASSQAKAGGASSPLHF.